This T cell receptor (beta chain) emerged from a study of blood T cell repertoires in COVID-19. The protocol was immunoSEQ multiplex PCR, while the TCRdb copy is restricted to in-frame clones and leaves out a portion. The data contain about 25,000 clones, 80% to 90% of them singletons. The sample comprised peripheral blood. The clonotype was recovered from a man aged 65 to 85 with acute or convalescent COVID-19.

The DNA of the CDR3 is TGTGCCAGTAGGGGGCGGTTTGCAACTAATGAAAAACTGTTTTTT. Translation: CASRGRFATNEKLFF. V is TRBV19 and J is TRBJ1-4; D perhaps matches TRBD1 (5 bases). V was trimmed by 6 bases and J by 0 bases, leaving 11 bases between them. The length of the CDR3 is 15 residues. Germline CDR1 reads LNHDA; CDR2 reads SQIVND (reference sequence). Full variable domain (rest looked up from reference TRBV19 and TRBJ1-4): DGGITQSPKYLFRKEGQNVTLSCEQNLNHDAMYWYRQDPGQGLRLIYYSQIVNDFQKGDIAEGYSVSREKKESFPLTVTSAQKNPTAFYLCASRGRFATNEKLFFGSGTQLSVL.